What follows describes a single TCR beta chain. This record comes from a study of cytomegalovirus exposure and HLA in healthy donors. Germline CDR1 SQVTM, CDR2 ANQGSEA. V dropped 4 bases and J dropped 7; count of bases not matched to a gene: 5. CDR3 size: 14 residues. TCRdb keeps only in-frame clones here, not all; method: immunoSEQ multiplex PCR. The data hold hundreds of thousands of clones, with about nine tenths observed a single time. The clonotype originates from a woman between 18 and 29 years old in good health and CMV-seronegative. V and J are TRBV29-1 and TRBJ2-7; 15 bases agree with TRBD2. Sequencing was done on a sample of PBMCs. CDR3 DNA: TGCAGCGTTGCTACCGGGACTAGCGGGGGGGAGCAGTACTTC. Protein: CSVATGTSGGEQYF.